These 9 T cell receptor beta chains originate from one sample sequenced in a study. One entry per CDR3 protein results from TCRdb running MiXCR on the 5' RACE reads. The sample lists 8,900 or so distinct CDR3 sequences; about two thirds were seen once. What was sequenced was tumor-infiltrating naive CD4+ T cells sorted from the breast tumor. This sample's subset: naive CD4+ T cells, CD4+CD45RA+CD25-. Receptor source: a female donor with breast cancer.

The rearrangement links TRBV18 to TRBJ2-3; 11 bases align to TRBD2. The V gene end was trimmed by 3 bases and the J gene end by 5 bases; junction bases not matched to a gene: 4. The CDR3 sequence is 15 residues long. Looked up from germline, CDR1 is KGHSH and CDR2 is LQKENI. CDR3 coding DNA: TGTGCCAGCTCACCCCTAGCGGGGGGAGAAGATACGCAGTATTTT. It is translated as CASSPLAGGEDTQYF.

The chain employs TRBV18 and TRBJ2-6; TRBD2 matches at 12 bases. The germline V gene encodes CDR1 KGHSH and CDR2 LQKENI. With V trimmed by 3 bases and J by 2 bases, 8 bases remained unmatched. This CDR3 spans 19 amino acids. The DNA of the CDR3 is TGTGCCAGCTCACCTGTGAGACTAGCGGGAGTCGCTGGGGCCAACGTCCTGACTTTC. Its translation is CASSPVRLAGVAGANVLTF.

The genes are TRBV18 and TRBJ1-1; D is uncertain. V shed 1 base and J shed 0 bases, with 6 bases lying between them. The CDR3 extends over 14 amino acids. Germline lookup yields CDR1 KGHSH and CDR2 LQKENI. Written as DNA, the CDR3 is TGTGCCAGCTCACCACAGGGTATGAACACTGAAGCTTTCTTT. Translation: CASSPQGMNTEAFF. The full variable domain, completed using reference TRBV18 and TRBJ1-1, is NAGVMQNPRHLVRRRGQEARLRCSPMKGHSHVYWYRQLPEEGLKFMVYLQKENIIDESGMPKERFSAEFPKEGPSILRIQQVVRGDSAAYFCASSPQGMNTEAFFGQGTRLTVV.

For this clonotype: A much larger clone differs from this one at a single base, so this may be a read error. V gene TRBV7-7 combines with J gene TRBJ2-1, with D unresolved. The germline gives CDR1 SSHAT, CDR2 FNYEAQ (reference sequence). The CDR3 spans 13 residues. CDR3 residues: CASSLEFGYEQFF. CDR3 nucleotides: TGTGCTAGCAGCTTAGAATTTGGGTACGAGCAGTTCTTC.

This clonotype has only one observation. The chain carries TRBV6-1 and TRBJ1-5; possibly TRBD1 for D (6 bases). This CDR3 has 14 amino acids. CDR1 MNHNS and CDR2 SASEGT come from the germline V gene. V was trimmed by 10 bases and J by 1 base, leaving 14 bases between them. The CDR3 reads CANADGQSNQPQHF. The CDR3 coding sequence is TGTGCCAACGCGGACGGACAGAGCAATCAGCCCCAGCATTTT.

V gene TRBV4-2 combines with J gene TRBJ1-5, with TRBD1 matching 7 bases. The CDR3 consists of 16 residues. Germline V gene data show CDR1 as LGHNA and CDR2 as YNFKEQ. The J segment lost 3 bases and the V segment lost 0 bases, leaving 5 bases of the junction unmatched. CDR3 nucleotides: TGTGCCAGCAGCCAAGAGGCGACAGGGACCAATCAGCCCCAGCATTTT. Translated, it gives CASSQEATGTNQPQHF.

The rearrangement links TRBV19 to TRBJ2-2; 9 nucleotides match TRBD1. The germline V gene encodes CDR1 LNHDA and CDR2 SQIVND (reference sequence). The CDR3 covers 14 residues. V shed 6 bases and J 4 bases; nucleotides not matched to a gene: 3. The CDR3 reads CASRDRGSTGELFF. The CDR3 coding sequence is TGTGCCAGTAGGGACAGGGGAAGCACCGGGGAGCTGTTTTTT.

A single count supports this clonotype. The chain has TRBV28 and TRBJ1-5; D is unclear. V lost 8 bases and J 9 bases, leaving 11 bases between the germline ends. CDR3 size: 11 residues. Germline loops: CDR1 MDHEN, CDR2 SYDVKM. The CDR3 bases are TGTGCCAGCCGCGAAGTGGGGCCCCAGCATTTT. Protein product: CASREVGPQHF. Drawing the rest from reference TRBV28 and TRBJ1-5, the complete variable domain is DVKVTQSSRYLVKRTGEKVFLECVQDMDHENMFWYRQDPGLGLRLIYFSYDVKMKEKGDIPEGYSVSREKKERFSLILESASTNQTSMYLCASREVGPQHFGDGTRLSIL.

This chain joins TRBV5-1 and TRBJ2-2; a weak D match, TRBD2 (6 bases). The CDR3 loop spans 15 amino acids. The germline V and J ends were trimmed by 0 bases and 6 bases, with 12 bases remaining between them. Germline V gives CDR1 SGHRS, CDR2 YFSETQ. CDR3 sequence reads: CASSLAQGGSGELFF. The CDR3 nucleotides read TGCGCCAGCAGCTTGGCGCAGGGAGGATCCGGGGAGCTGTTTTTT.